Listed below are T cell receptor beta chains from one sample, sequenced in a study of blood T cell repertoires in COVID-19. Sequenced by immunoSEQ multiplex PCR; TCRdb stores in-frame clones only, minus some. The sample lists 13,000 to 15,000 clones, 65% to 85% occurring once. The specimen sequenced was peripheral blood. The receptors were sampled from a human donor in a cohort sampled during active COVID-19. Both conserved end residues are part of each CDR3. D genes are given only for firm matches. A clone size is listed for some rows: how often the clone was seen (once, few, many), or a class if it is expanded.

D gene: -; V gene: TRBV9; J gene: TRBJ1-5; clone size: -; CDR3 DNA: TGTGCCAGCAGCGTAGGGGAGAATCAGCCCCAGCATTTT; CDR3 protein: CASSVGENQPQHF
D gene: TRBD1; V gene: TRBV5-4; J gene: TRBJ1-2; clone size: -; CDR3 DNA: TGTGCCAGCAGCTTGGATGGGACAGGGGGTGGTGGCTACACCTTC; CDR3 protein: CASSLDGTGGGGYTF
D gene: -; V gene: TRBV4-2; J gene: TRBJ2-7; clone size: few; CDR3 DNA: TGTGCCAGCAGCCAAGACGCAGCGACGTCCTACGAGCAGTACTTC; CDR3 protein: CASSQDAATSYEQYF
D gene: -; V gene: TRBV6-5; J gene: TRBJ2-6; clone size: -; CDR3 DNA: TGTGCCAGCGGGGCTTCTGGGGCCAACGTCCTGACTTTC; CDR3 protein: CASGASGANVLTF
D gene: TRBD1; V gene: TRBV11-3; J gene: TRBJ2-1; clone size: few; CDR3 DNA: TGTGCCAGCAGCGGGACAGGGTCCTACAATGAGCAGTTCTTC; CDR3 protein: CASSGTGSYNEQFF
D gene: TRBD2; V gene: TRBV2; J gene: TRBJ2-1; clone size: -; CDR3 DNA: TGTGCCAGCACCCAAGGGACTAGCGGAGCCAATGAGCAGTTCTTC; CDR3 protein: CASTQGTSGANEQFF
D gene: -; V gene: TRBV6-5; J gene: TRBJ2-5; clone size: -; CDR3 DNA: TGTGCCAGCAGGAGAGGGGAGGCGGTGGAGACCCAGTACTTC; CDR3 protein: CASRRGEAVETQYF
D gene: -; V gene: TRBV19; J gene: TRBJ2-2; clone size: -; CDR3 DNA: TGTGCCAGTAGTATAGAAGAGGGTTGGACGGCGAACACCGGGGAGCTGTTTTTT; CDR3 protein: CASSIEEGWTANTGELFF
D gene: TRBD1; V gene: TRBV3-1/TRBV3-2; J gene: TRBJ2-7; clone size: -; CDR3 DNA: TGTGCCAGCAGCGGAGGACAGGGAAGGATTGGGCGGGCGCCCGAGCAGTACTTC; CDR3 protein: CASSGGQGRIGRAPEQYF
D gene: -; V gene: TRBV11-3; J gene: TRBJ2-7; clone size: -; CDR3 DNA: TGTGCCAGCAGCCGCGGGGTCGGATCCGGGACCAGCGAACAGTACTTC; CDR3 protein: CASSRGVGSGTSEQYF
D gene: -; V gene: TRBV5-8; J gene: TRBJ2-1; clone size: -; CDR3 DNA: TGTGCCAGCAGCTTGGTCCAGGGTAGGTCCAATGAGCAGTTCTTC; CDR3 protein: CASSLVQGRSNEQFF
D gene: -; V gene: TRBV4-1; J gene: TRBJ2-7; clone size: -; CDR3 DNA: TGCGCCAGCAGCCAGGGGCTCCTTGGCGGCGAGCAGTACTTC; CDR3 protein: CASSQGLLGGEQYF
D gene: TRBD1; V gene: TRBV6-5; J gene: TRBJ2-1; clone size: -; CDR3 DNA: TGTGCCAGCAGTACCAGGGGGCAAGATGAGCAGTTCTTC; CDR3 protein: CASSTRGQDEQFF
D gene: TRBD1; V gene: TRBV5-4; J gene: TRBJ2-2; clone size: -; CDR3 DNA: TGTGCCAGCAACTGGGGACAGACGAACACCGGGGAGCTGTTTTTT; CDR3 protein: CASNWGQTNTGELFF
D gene: -; V gene: TRBV3-1/TRBV3-2; J gene: TRBJ1-1; clone size: -; CDR3 DNA: TGTGCCAGCAGCCAGGACAGAAAAATGAACACTGAAGCTTTCTTT; CDR3 protein: CASSQDRKMNTEAFF
D gene: -; V gene: TRBV7-2; J gene: TRBJ2-7; clone size: few; CDR3 DNA: TGTGCCAGCAGCCGAACGGAGGAGCAGTACTTC; CDR3 protein: CASSRTEEQYF
D gene: TRBD1; V gene: TRBV5-1; J gene: TRBJ2-7; clone size: -; CDR3 DNA: TGCGCCAGCACTCCCGGACAGGAAGGACACGAGCAGTACTTC; CDR3 protein: CASTPGQEGHEQYF
D gene: -; V gene: TRBV5-6; J gene: TRBJ2-1; clone size: -; CDR3 DNA: TGTGCCAGCAGCTTGGGCGGCAATGAGCAGTTCTTC; CDR3 protein: CASSLGGNEQFF
D gene: TRBD1; V gene: TRBV5-6; J gene: TRBJ1-2; clone size: -; CDR3 DNA: TGTGCCAGCAGCTTGAAGGGGGCAAATGGCTACACCTTC; CDR3 protein: CASSLKGANGYTF
D gene: -; V gene: TRBV15; J gene: TRBJ2-1; clone size: -; CDR3 DNA: TGTGCCACCAGCAGAGGAGGGCCGTCCTACAATGAGCAGTTCTTC; CDR3 protein: CATSRGGPSYNEQFF
D gene: -; V gene: TRBV9; J gene: TRBJ2-7; clone size: -; CDR3 DNA: TGTGCCAGCAGCCCCCAGGGATACGAGCAGTACTTC; CDR3 protein: CASSPQGYEQYF
D gene: TRBD2; V gene: TRBV24-1; J gene: TRBJ2-3; clone size: -; CDR3 DNA: TGTGCCACCAGTGATCAAGAGACTAGCATCTCTAGCACAGATACGCAGTATTTT; CDR3 protein: CATSDQETSISSTDTQYF
D gene: TRBD2; V gene: TRBV28; J gene: TRBJ2-7; clone size: -; CDR3 DNA: TGTGCCAGCAGGACTAGCGGAGTTCTGAGTTGGGCTCCCTACGAGCAGTACTTC; CDR3 protein: CASRTSGVLSWAPYEQYF
D gene: TRBD1; V gene: TRBV30; J gene: TRBJ1-1; clone size: -; CDR3 DNA: TGTGCCTGGAGTTACGGGACAGGGCTGGCTGAAGCTTTCTTT; CDR3 protein: CAWSYGTGLAEAFF
D gene: -; V gene: TRBV27; J gene: TRBJ1-4; clone size: -; CDR3 DNA: TGTGCCAGCAGTTTATCCAGGGGCCCCTCAACTAATGAAAAACTGTTTTTT; CDR3 protein: CASSLSRGPSTNEKLFF
D gene: TRBD2; V gene: TRBV18; J gene: TRBJ2-5; clone size: -; CDR3 DNA: TGTGCCAGCTCGCGACTAGCGGGATTAGAGACCCAGTACTTC; CDR3 protein: CASSRLAGLETQYF
D gene: -; V gene: TRBV6-2/TRBV6-3; J gene: TRBJ2-5; clone size: -; CDR3 DNA: TGTGCCAGCAGCCCCACGGGGGATCAAGAGACCCAGTACTTC; CDR3 protein: CASSPTGDQETQYF
D gene: -; V gene: TRBV5-1; J gene: TRBJ1-3; clone size: -; CDR3 DNA: TGCGCCAGCAGCTTGGAACGGTCCTCTGGAAACACCATATATTTT; CDR3 protein: CASSLERSSGNTIYF
D gene: -; V gene: TRBV9; J gene: TRBJ2-7; clone size: -; CDR3 DNA: TGTGCCAGCAGCGTAGTGAGAAGCTCCTACGAGCAGTACTTC; CDR3 protein: CASSVVRSSYEQYF
D gene: -; V gene: TRBV6-5; J gene: TRBJ2-2; clone size: -; CDR3 DNA: TGTGCCAGCAGTTACCCAAGGGGTGACACCGGGGAGCTGTTTTTT; CDR3 protein: CASSYPRGDTGELFF
D gene: -; V gene: TRBV7-2; J gene: TRBJ2-5; clone size: -; CDR3 DNA: TGTGCCAGCAGACCCTTTGTCGGGAGAGAAGAGACCCAGTACTTC; CDR3 protein: CASRPFVGREETQYF
D gene: TRBD1; V gene: TRBV5-1; J gene: TRBJ2-7; clone size: -; CDR3 DNA: TGCGCCAGCAGCTTTGGGACAGGAGTCGACGAGCAGTACTTC; CDR3 protein: CASSFGTGVDEQYF
D gene: -; V gene: TRBV24-1; J gene: TRBJ1-4; clone size: -; CDR3 DNA: TGTGCCACCAGTGATTCTAAACAGGGCTTTAATGAAAAACTGTTTTTT; CDR3 protein: CATSDSKQGFNEKLFF
D gene: TRBD1; V gene: TRBV6-5; J gene: TRBJ1-2; clone size: -; CDR3 DNA: TGTGCCAGCAGCACCGGGACAGTTCGGCGTGGCTACACCTTC; CDR3 protein: CASSTGTVRRGYTF
D gene: -; V gene: TRBV7-9; J gene: TRBJ1-2; clone size: -; CDR3 DNA: TGTGCCAGCAGCCCGGGAACCGGCGCGGATGGCTACACCTTC; CDR3 protein: CASSPGTGADGYTF
D gene: -; V gene: TRBV15; J gene: TRBJ1-5; clone size: -; CDR3 DNA: TGTGCCACCAGCAGAGGGGGGACTCAAGTGCTTCAGCCCCAGCATTTT; CDR3 protein: CATSRGGTQVLQPQHF
D gene: -; V gene: TRBV21-1; J gene: TRBJ1-6; clone size: -; CDR3 DNA: TGTGCCAGCAGCAAAGACAGGGCCTCCTATAATTCACCCCTCCACTTT; CDR3 protein: CASSKDRASYNSPLHF
D gene: -; V gene: TRBV6-1; J gene: TRBJ2-2; clone size: -; CDR3 DNA: TGTGCCAGCAGTGAAATGGCGGCAGACACCGGGGAGCTGTTTTTT; CDR3 protein: CASSEMAADTGELFF
D gene: -; V gene: TRBV7-2; J gene: TRBJ2-2; clone size: -; CDR3 DNA: TGTGCCAGCAGCCCAACAGGGTCGAGCACCGGGGAGCTGTTTTTT; CDR3 protein: CASSPTGSSTGELFF
D gene: TRBD2; V gene: TRBV7-6; J gene: TRBJ2-7; clone size: -; CDR3 DNA: TGTGCCAGCAGCTTCGAACTAGCGGGAGGCGAGCAGTACTTC; CDR3 protein: CASSFELAGGEQYF
D gene: TRBD1; V gene: TRBV6-6; J gene: TRBJ2-1; clone size: -; CDR3 DNA: TGTGCCAGCGCCGACAGGGCAACCTACAATGAGCAGTTCTTC; CDR3 protein: CASADRATYNEQFF
D gene: -; V gene: TRBV19; J gene: TRBJ2-1; clone size: once; CDR3 DNA: TGTGCCAGTAGTGACAGGACCCCCAAGTTCTTC; CDR3 protein: CASSDRTPKFF
D gene: -; V gene: TRBV7-9; J gene: TRBJ2-7; clone size: -; CDR3 DNA: TGTGCCAGCAGACCCCGGGAGTCCTACGAGCAGTACTTC; CDR3 protein: CASRPRESYEQYF
D gene: -; V gene: TRBV19; J gene: TRBJ2-1; clone size: once; CDR3 DNA: TGTGCCAGTAGTATTGCCGGGATCCCCTACAATGAGCAGTTCTTC; CDR3 protein: CASSIAGIPYNEQFF
D gene: -; V gene: TRBV6-2/TRBV6-3; J gene: TRBJ2-7; clone size: -; CDR3 DNA: TGTGCCAGCAGTCTACAGGGCCTATTACGTGAGCAGTACTTC; CDR3 protein: CASSLQGLLREQYF
D gene: -; V gene: TRBV6-2/TRBV6-3; J gene: TRBJ1-5; clone size: -; CDR3 DNA: TGTGCCAGCAGTTACGACCTTGGGGGGGATCAGCCCCAGCATTTT; CDR3 protein: CASSYDLGGDQPQHF
D gene: -; V gene: TRBV14; J gene: TRBJ2-1; clone size: -; CDR3 DNA: TGTGCCAGCAGCCAAGTCCCGACAGGGGGCGGACTAGCGGTCCGGAATGAGCAGTTCTTC; CDR3 protein: CASSQVPTGGGLAVRNEQFF
D gene: -; V gene: TRBV18; J gene: TRBJ2-7; clone size: once; CDR3 DNA: TGTGCCAGCTCACCACAGGGGGTGACCTACGAGCAGTACTTC; CDR3 protein: CASSPQGVTYEQYF
D gene: -; V gene: TRBV29-1; J gene: TRBJ2-1; clone size: -; CDR3 DNA: TGCAGCGTTGCTCCGGTGAGCTCCTACAATGAGCAGTTCTTC; CDR3 protein: CSVAPVSSYNEQFF
D gene: -; V gene: TRBV7-7; J gene: TRBJ2-5; clone size: few; CDR3 DNA: TGTGCCAGCAGCTTAGGGCGGATCTATCGTGAGACCCAGTACTTC; CDR3 protein: CASSLGRIYRETQYF
D gene: -; V gene: TRBV18; J gene: TRBJ1-4; clone size: once; CDR3 DNA: TGTGCCAGCTCACCACTTACCCCAACGGGAAAACTGTTTTTT; CDR3 protein: CASSPLTPTGKLFF
D gene: -; V gene: TRBV5-1; J gene: TRBJ2-7; clone size: few; CDR3 DNA: TGCGCCAGCAGCTTGTTAGGGGTCCGCTCCTACGAGCAGTACTTC; CDR3 protein: CASSLLGVRSYEQYF
D gene: -; V gene: TRBV12-5; J gene: TRBJ2-3; clone size: few; CDR3 DNA: TGTGCTAGTGCCCTCTTAGCGAGCAACACAGATACGCAGTATTTT; CDR3 protein: CASALLASNTDTQYF
D gene: TRBD2; V gene: TRBV27; J gene: TRBJ2-7; clone size: -; CDR3 DNA: TGTGCCAGCAGTTCTAGCGGGAGCTCCTACGAGCAGTACTTC; CDR3 protein: CASSSSGSSYEQYF
D gene: TRBD1; V gene: TRBV7-9; J gene: TRBJ1-1; clone size: -; CDR3 DNA: TGTGCCAGCAGCTTAGGGTGGACAGGGAATACTGAAGCTTTCTTT; CDR3 protein: CASSLGWTGNTEAFF
D gene: TRBD2; V gene: TRBV7-6; J gene: TRBJ2-1; clone size: many; CDR3 DNA: TGTGCCAGCAGCCCCGGGACTAGCGGGAGTAATGAGCAGTTCTTC; CDR3 protein: CASSPGTSGSNEQFF
D gene: TRBD2; V gene: TRBV27; J gene: TRBJ2-1; clone size: few; CDR3 DNA: TGTGCCAGCAGTCCCGGGACTAGTCGATCTGAGCAGTTCTTC; CDR3 protein: CASSPGTSRSEQFF
D gene: TRBD1; V gene: TRBV9; J gene: TRBJ2-2; clone size: -; CDR3 DNA: TGTGCCAGCAGCGCCCACAGGGGCTCGAACACCGGGGAGCTGTTTTTT; CDR3 protein: CASSAHRGSNTGELFF
D gene: -; V gene: TRBV6-5; J gene: TRBJ1-5; clone size: -; CDR3 DNA: TGTGCCAGCAGTCGGACAGTCATCGGGGATCAGCCCCAGCATTTT; CDR3 protein: CASSRTVIGDQPQHF
D gene: TRBD1; V gene: TRBV19; J gene: TRBJ2-2; clone size: -; CDR3 DNA: TGTGCCAGTAGACGATCCGGGACAGCGAACACCGGGGAGCTGTTTTTT; CDR3 protein: CASRRSGTANTGELFF